A single sample gave rise to the 23 T cell receptor beta chains below, sequenced in a study of T-cell memory formation after mild COVID-19 (dated by TCRdb to the early 2020s). Libraries were built with 5' RACE. Sequenced using an Illumina NovaSeq 6000. The public reads were reprocessed in TCRdb via fastp at Q25 and MiXCR, keeping in-frame beta chains. For every CDR3 protein sequence, its rows merge into one entry that carries the most common genes and DNA. A total of hundreds of thousands of distinct CDR3 sequences appear in this sample, 12% to 15% of them only once. The top ten clones comprise approximately 21% of the sample. The sample was PBMCs or a T cell subset sorted from them (not recorded which). The receptors originated from a man aged 18 to 29 who had mild COVID-19 (a few samples of this study predate the infection). The sample titles of this study are shuffled in the database, so cell type and time point are left out; the donor was told from shared clones.

The DNA of the CDR3 is TGCAGTGCTAGAGATGTGTCAGGCTCAAGGGCCCAGTACTTC. Translated, it gives CSARDVSGSRAQYF. The chain joins TRBV20-1 to TRBJ2-5; D gene unclear. The germline V gene encodes CDR1 DFQATT and CDR2 SNEGSKA (reference sequence). CDR3 length: 14 amino acids. V gave up 0 bases and J gave up 9 bases, with 17 bases separating them.

This clonotype was picked up many times. The chain uses TRBV4-3 and TRBJ2-6, with 11 bases aligning to TRBD1. From germline, CDR1 is LGHNA and CDR2 YSLEER. This CDR3 comprises 18 residues. Trimming at V came to 4 bases and at J to 4 bases, leaving 9 bases not matched to a gene. Written as DNA, the CDR3 is TGCGCCAGCAGCCCCCTTGGACAGGGGGCGCCCGGGGCCAACGTCCTGACTTTC. Encoded protein: CASSPLGQGAPGANVLTF.

The gene calls are TRBV18 and TRBJ2-5; D is undetermined. V dropped 0 bases and J dropped 2 bases, with 7 bases sitting between them. Germline lookup yields CDR1 KGHSH and CDR2 LQKENI. CDR3 length: 14 residues. The DNA for the CDR3 is TGTGCCAGCTCACCACCGATGGGGCAAGAGACCCAGTACTTC. Amino acid sequence: CASSPPMGQETQYF.

This clonotype was found a few times. The rearrangement uses TRBV7-6 and TRBJ2-1; 7 bases align to TRBD1. Trimming took 6 bases from V and 6 from J; bases not matched to a gene: 14. This CDR3 has 16 residues. Looked up from germline, CDR1 is SGHVS and CDR2 is FNYEAQ. DNA of the CDR3: TGTGCCAGCAGTACCCAAGGGGGCCAAAGTGGCAATGAGCAGTTCTTC. Translating gives CASSTQGGQSGNEQFF.

This clonotype came up a few times. The rearrangement links TRBV6-5 to TRBJ2-2; D gene ambiguous. The V gene's germline CDR1 is MNHEY and CDR2 SVGAGI. Between the trimmed V and J ends, which lost 10 bases and 0 bases, there was a span of 15 bases. The length of the CDR3 is 15 residues. DNA for the CDR3: TGTGCCATCAAAGGCGGCAGGTCGAACACCGGGGAGCTGTTTTTT. Translation gives CAIKGGRSNTGELFF.

This clonotype appeared a few times. The chain uses TRBV10-3 and TRBJ2-7; D possibly matches TRBD1 or TRBD2 (5 bases each). Per the germline V gene, CDR1 is ENHRY and CDR2 is SYGVKD. V was trimmed by 5 bases and J by 6 bases, leaving 14 bases between them. This CDR3 region has 13 residues. As DNA, the CDR3 is TGTGCCATCAGTCAGGACCAGGGACCCGAGCAGTACGTC. Protein sequence: CAISQDQGPEQYV.

The chain is built from TRBV2 and TRBJ2-3; 9 bases agree with TRBD2. With V trimmed by 8 bases and J by 8 bases, 5 bases remained unmatched. Germline V gives CDR1 SNHLY, CDR2 FYNNEI. The CDR3 is made up of 12 amino acids. CDR3 in amino acids: CASGAGGRTQYF. CDR3 DNA: TGTGCCAGCGGGGCGGGGGGGCGTACGCAGTATTTT. Full variable domain (outside the CDR3, taken from reference TRBV2 and TRBJ2-3): EPEVTQTPSHQVTQMGQEVILRCVPISNHLYFYWYRQILGQKVEFLVSFYNNEISEKSEIFDDQFSVERPDGSNFTLKIRSTKLEDSAMYFCASGAGGRTQYFGPGTRLTVL.

This clonotype was seen a handful of times. The chain employs TRBV9 and TRBJ2-3; TRBD1 aligns across 7 bases. The CDR3 covers 15 residues. Germline trimming cut 4 bases from V and 4 bases from J; bases unmatched to any gene: 9. The germline V gene has CDR1 SGDLS and CDR2 YYNGEE. The CDR3 sequence is CASSKGGLQADTQYF. CDR3 sequence (DNA): TGTGCCAGCAGCAAAGGGGGCTTACAGGCAGATACGCAGTATTTT.

This clonotype came up many times. The chain employs TRBV27 and TRBJ2-7, with 7 bases that match TRBD1. This CDR3 is 13 amino acids long. With 6 bases clipped from V and 2 bases from J, the junction kept 4 bases outside the gene matches. Germline CDR1 MNHEY, CDR2 SMNVEV (reference sequence). The CDR3 DNA sequence: TGTGCCAGCAGCCCGGGACAGACCTACGAGCAGTACTTC. Translation: CASSPGQTYEQYF.

J is TRBJ2-3 and V is TRBV7-2; 8 nucleotides align to TRBD2. Germline values: CDR1 SGHTA, CDR2 FQGNSA. Trimming cost V 3 bases and J 4 bases; bases outside gene matches: 6. The CDR3 totals 15 residues. CDR3 region: CASSLERGRPDTQYF. For the CDR3, the DNA is TGTGCCAGCAGCTTGGAGCGGGGGAGACCAGATACGCAGTATTTT.

This clonotype was recorded many times. The chain recombines TRBV10-3 with TRBJ2-7, with a weak D call TRBD1 (6 bases). The CDR3 consists of 15 residues. Germline V gives CDR1 ENHRY, CDR2 SYGVKD. Deletions cut 6 bases from V and 0 bases from J, with 15 bases between. The CDR3 DNA sequence: TGTGCCATCAGCGCTACAGGGCCGAGCTCCTACGAGCAGTACGTC. Its translation: CAISATGPSSYEQYV.

This clonotype was counted at least ten times. The chain employs TRBV7-9 and TRBJ2-3, with D perhaps matching TRBD1 (6 bases). Germline V lookup: CDR1 SEHNR, CDR2 FQNEAQ (reference sequence). The V end lost 8 bases, the J end lost 3 bases, and 12 bases lay between the germline ends. This CDR3 is built from 13 residues. This CDR3 is CASLGRGTDTQYF. The CDR3 DNA sequence: TGTGCCAGCCTAGGCAGGGGTACAGATACGCAGTATTTT.

The chain couples TRBV7-6 to TRBJ1-1, with D unclear. The CDR3 is 14 residues long. V lost 5 bases, J lost 0 bases, and 10 bases lay in between. Germline V gene data show CDR1 as SGHVS and CDR2 as FNYEAQ. In DNA, the CDR3 is TGTGCCAGCAGCAAGGACCCCTTGAACACTGAAGCTTTCTTT. Encoded protein: CASSKDPLNTEAFF. The whole variable domain, remainder taken from reference TRBV7-6 and TRBJ1-1, is GAGVSQSPRYKVTKRGQDVALRCDPISGHVSLYWYRQALGQGPEFLTYFNYEAQQDKSGLPNDRFSAERPEGSISTLTIQRTEQRDSAMYRCASSKDPLNTEAFFGQGTRLTVV.

The chain couples TRBV5-1 to TRBJ2-1; tentative D call: TRBD2 (5 bases). Germline CDR1 reads SGHRS; CDR2 reads YFSETQ. Trimming removed 4 bases from V and 8 bases from J, with 19 bases in between. The CDR3 length is 15 residues. The CDR3 bases are TGCGCCAGCAGCGCCGGACTGACGGGTGGGCATGAGCAGTTCTTC. Its protein product is CASSAGLTGGHEQFF.

This clonotype has just a few counts. The chain has TRBV11-3 and TRBJ2-3; tentatively, D is TRBD1 (6 bases). Per germline, CDR1 SGHNT and CDR2 YENEEA. Deletions cut 4 bases from V and 2 bases from J, with 10 bases between. The CDR3 runs to 14 residues. The CDR3 nucleotides are TGTGCCAGCAGCTCGGGACATTCCACAGATACGCAGTATTTT. Residues: CASSSGHSTDTQYF.

In its sample, this clonotype was seen a few times. The chain employs TRBV7-9 and TRBJ1-1; TRBD1 might be the D (6 bases). CDR3 length: 15 residues. Trimming took 1 base from V and 3 from J, leaving 12 bases between them. The germline V gene has CDR1 SEHNR and CDR2 FQNEAQ (reference sequence). The CDR3 is CASSLGWGGDTEAFF. DNA of the CDR3: TGTGCCAGCAGCTTAGGTTGGGGGGGCGACACTGAAGCTTTCTTT.

This clonotype was counted between two and nine times. This sequence joins TRBV4-1 and TRBJ1-5, with 11 bases identical to TRBD1. The CDR3 runs to 15 residues. Trimming cost V 5 bases and J 7 bases; bases outside gene matches: 7. Looked up from germline, CDR1 is MGHRA and CDR2 is YSYEKL. Here the CDR3 reads CASSAGQGAGQPQHF. CDR3 in DNA: TGCGCCAGCAGCGCCGGACAGGGGGCGGGACAGCCCCAGCATTTT.

The genes are TRBV7-9 and TRBJ2-5, with 8 bases lining up with TRBD2. The CDR3 runs to 14 residues. The germline gives CDR1 SEHNR, CDR2 FQNEAQ (reference sequence). The V gene end was trimmed by 5 bases and the J gene end by 2 bases; junction bases not matched to a gene: 4. This CDR3 reads CASSTVAGQETQYF. Here the CDR3 DNA reads TGTGCCAGCAGCACGGTAGCGGGGCAAGAGACCCAGTACTTC.

This clonotype was seen more than once but under ten times. The chain recombines TRBV27 with TRBJ2-3, with TRBD2 matching over 8 bases. The CDR3 spans 17 residues. Germline values: CDR1 MNHEY, CDR2 SMNVEV (reference sequence). With V trimmed by 0 bases and J by 1 base, 6 bases remained unmatched. The CDR3 DNA reads as TGTGCCAGCAGTTTATCCCCGGTACTAGCGGGCACAGATACGCAGTATTTT. It specifies CASSLSPVLAGTDTQYF.

There are many counts of this clonotype. This chain joins TRBV12-3 or TRBV12-4 and TRBJ2-5, with D possibly being TRBD2 (6 bases). V lost 6 bases and J lost 5, with 13 bases in between. The CDR3 is made up of 13 amino acids. The CDR3 loop reads CASSFGGSETQYF. The CDR3 DNA reads TGTGCCAGCAGCTTCGGGGGATCGGAGACCCAGTACTTC.

The chain recombines TRBV7-2 with TRBJ2-5; 9 bases fit TRBD2. Germline CDR1 reads SGHTA; CDR2 reads FQGNSA. The V segment lost 1 base and the J segment 10 bases; nucleotides outside the gene matches: 4. The CDR3 has 13 amino acids. The CDR3 DNA reads as TGTGCCAGCAGCTTAGGGACTAGCGACGACCAGTACTTC. It is translated as CASSLGTSDDQYF.

V and J are TRBV12-3 or TRBV12-4 and TRBJ1-1, with D maybe TRBD1 (5 bases). With 8 bases removed from V and 4 bases from J, the gap between germline ends came to 20 bases. The length of the CDR3 is 15 residues. CDR3 protein: CASYYLGLGTTEAFF. The CDR3 nucleotides are TGTGCCAGCTATTACTTGGGACTAGGTACCACTGAAGCTTTCTTT.

This rearrangement joins TRBV4-1 to TRBJ2-1, with TRBD1 identical over 10 bases. V lost 4 bases to trimming and J lost 8 bases; unmatched junction nucleotides: 11. Per the germline V gene, CDR1 is MGHRA and CDR2 is YSYEKL. This CDR3 spans 16 amino acids. CDR3 bases: TGCGCCAGCAGCCCCCGAACCCGGGACAGGGGCTATGAGCAGTTCTTC. Protein sequence: CASSPRTRDRGYEQFF.